The clone carrying this T cell receptor beta chain appeared a few times. Its matching antigen is unknown. The data belong to a study of T-cell reconstitution after alpha-beta-depleted transplantation in children. The study, taken as a whole, reports: Two months or so post-transplant, alpha-beta T cells reportedly derived from several hundred expanded graft clones. The origin of high day-60 TCRbeta diversity in some patients lay in surviving recipient T cells and thymic progenitors. T cells produced anew were the main source of T-cell counts and diversity one year after transplant.

Germline V CDR1 and CDR2: SGHNT, YYREEE (reference sequence). J gave up 5 bases and V 3 bases, and 7 bases lay outside the gene matches. The CDR3 spans 14 residues. Preparation of the TCRbeta library used unique molecular identifiers. Via MiXCR, TCRdb re-called the PCR reads, giving one row per CDR3 protein. The sample holds roughly 310,000 distinct CDR3 sequences, about a quarter seen once. Sequences were derived from PBMCs, mostly from graft donor cells, sampled 180 days after TCRalphabeta/CD19-depleted stem cell transplant. The source of this sequence is a male patient aged 10-17 years who had a stem cell transplant for acute lymphoblastic leukemia, so the T cells may come from the graft donor. This chain joins TRBV5-4 and TRBJ2-7, with 8 positions matching TRBD1. The CDR3 DNA reads TGTGCCAGCAGCTGGGGGGACAGGTACCACGAGCAGTACTTC. Translating gives CASSWGDRYHEQYF.